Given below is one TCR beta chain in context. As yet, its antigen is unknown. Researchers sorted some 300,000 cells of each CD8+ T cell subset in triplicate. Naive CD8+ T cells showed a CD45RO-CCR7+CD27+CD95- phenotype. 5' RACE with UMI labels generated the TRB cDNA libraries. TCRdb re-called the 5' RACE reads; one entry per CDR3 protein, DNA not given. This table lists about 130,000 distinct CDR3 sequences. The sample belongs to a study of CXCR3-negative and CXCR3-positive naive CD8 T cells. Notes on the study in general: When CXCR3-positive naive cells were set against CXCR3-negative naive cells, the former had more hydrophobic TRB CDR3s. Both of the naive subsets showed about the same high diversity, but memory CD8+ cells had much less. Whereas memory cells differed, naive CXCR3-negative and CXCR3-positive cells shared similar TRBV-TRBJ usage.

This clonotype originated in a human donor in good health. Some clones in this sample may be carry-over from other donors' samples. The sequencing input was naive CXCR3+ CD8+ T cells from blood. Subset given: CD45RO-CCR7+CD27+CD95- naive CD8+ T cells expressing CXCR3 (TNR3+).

The CDR3 protein is CASSKELGNTEAFF. This chain joins TRBV21-1 and TRBJ1-1. TRBV21-1 is deemed a pseudogene. The CDR3 covers 14 residues.